These 22 T cell receptor beta chains were sequenced from one sample in a study of control samples from healthy donors and cancer patients. The method was immunoSEQ multiplex PCR; TCRdb's version includes in-frame clones alone and lacks a portion of them. The sample consists of around 80,000 clones, 75% to 95% of them appearing once. The sequenced sample consisted of blood. The receptors originated from a man aged 45-60 years in good health.

For the CDR3, the DNA is TGTGCCAGCAGCTTAGACAGGGCCTACGAGCAGTACTTC. The encoded protein is CASSLDRAYEQYF. The chain couples TRBV7-2 to TRBJ2-7, with D maybe TRBD1 (6 bases). Looked up from germline, CDR1 is SGHTA and CDR2 is FQGNSA. The V end was cut by 1 base, the J end by 2 bases, with 6 bases between. This CDR3 has 13 residues.

The CDR3 is CATRKDSLNTEAFF. The CDR3 DNA reads TGCGCCACCAGAAAAGACAGCCTTAACACTGAAGCTTTCTTT. V is TRBV5-1 and J is TRBJ1-1; D perhaps matches TRBD1 (5 bases). The CDR3 sequence is 14 residues long. The germline V and J ends were trimmed by 9 bases and 2 bases, with 17 bases remaining between them. The V gene's germline CDR1 is SGHRS and CDR2 YFSETQ. The variable domain in full, completed from reference TRBV5-1 and TRBJ1-1, reads KAGVTQTPRYLIKTRGQQVTLSCSPISGHRSVSWYQQTPGQGLQFLFEYFSETQRNKGNFPGRFSGRQFSNSRSEMNVSTLELGDSALYLCATRKDSLNTEAFFGQGTRLTVV.

CDR3 bases: TGTGCCAGCAGCCCGGACACCGACTCTGGAAACACCATATATTTT. This translates into CASSPDTDSGNTIYF. J is TRBJ1-3 and V is TRBV5-8, with D perhaps TRBD1 (5 bases). CDR1 and CDR2 (germline): SGHTS, YDEGEE. The CDR3 covers 15 residues. V was shortened by 4 bases and J by 0 bases, with 11 bases between the two germline ends.

The rearrangement uses TRBV27 and TRBJ1-2; D might be TRBD1 (5 bases). The ends were cut back, 6 bases at V and 6 bases at J, with 17 bases in the middle. Looked up from germline, CDR1 is MNHEY and CDR2 is SMNVEV (reference sequence). CDR3 length: 14 residues. The CDR3 here is CASRPGRVSDGYTF. DNA of the CDR3: TGTGCCAGCAGACCGGGACGGGTTTCGGATGGCTACACCTTC.

The V and J genes are TRBV11-2 and TRBJ2-3; 8 nucleotides match TRBD2. Germline trimming cut 5 bases from V and 0 bases from J; bases unmatched to any gene: 4. The CDR3 is 15 amino acids. Germline V CDR1 and CDR2: SGHAT, FQNNGV. The CDR3 sequence is CASSPTSGSTDTQYF. The CDR3 bases are TGTGCCAGCAGCCCAACTAGCGGTAGCACAGATACGCAGTATTTT.

The V and J genes are TRBV14 and TRBJ2-7; 9 bases are shared with TRBD1. This CDR3 is built from 15 residues. Looked up from germline, CDR1 is SGHDN and CDR2 is FVKESK. Trimming took 2 bases from V and 7 from J; bases not matched to a gene: 9. In DNA form, the CDR3 reads TGTGCCAGCAGCCAATCCGGGACAGGGAGGAGGGAGCAGTACTTC. It specifies CASSQSGTGRREQYF. The variable domain in full, completed from reference TRBV14 and TRBJ2-7, reads EAGVTQFPSHSVIEKGQTVTLRCDPISGHDNLYWYRRVMGKEIKFLLHFVKESKQDESGMPNNRFLAERTGGTYSTLKVQPAELEDSGVYFCASSQSGTGRREQYFGPGTRLTVT.

This sequence joins TRBV6-1 and TRBJ1-5, with no clear D. Trimming took 2 bases from V and 5 from J, leaving 13 bases between them. The CDR3 contains 15 residues. Germline V gene lookup returns CDR1 MNHNS and CDR2 SASEGT. The CDR3 loop reads CASSENYQVYQPQHF. DNA for the CDR3: TGTGCCAGCAGTGAAAATTATCAGGTATATCAGCCCCAGCATTTT.

V and J are TRBV18 and TRBJ1-1; the D gene is possibly TRBD1 (5 bases). The CDR3 sequence is 13 residues long. Per the germline V gene, CDR1 is KGHSH and CDR2 is LQKENI. Trimming left V 3 bases short and J 7 bases short, with 12 bases between. The CDR3 nucleotides read TGTGCCAGCTCACCCTTGGGGCAGAATGAAGCTTTCTTT. Translated: CASSPLGQNEAFF.

This chain uses TRBV11-2 with TRBJ1-1; the D is unclear. The ends were cut back, 3 bases at V and 3 bases at J, with 2 bases in the middle. The CDR3 totals 11 residues. The germline V gene has CDR1 SGHAT and CDR2 FQNNGV. In DNA, the CDR3 is TGTGCCAGCAGCTTGGACACTGAAGCTTTCTTT. This sequence encodes CASSLDTEAFF. The entire variable domain, with the rest obtained from reference TRBV11-2 and TRBJ1-1, is as follows: EAGVAQSPRYKIIEKRQSVAFWCNPISGHATLYWYQQILGQGPKLLIQFQNNGVVDDSQLPKDRFSAERLKGVDSTLKIQPAKLEDSAVYLCASSLDTEAFFGQGTRLTVV.

The rearrangement uses TRBV25-1 and TRBJ1-6, with D unresolved. The CDR3 has 13 amino acids. In germline, CDR1 is MGHDK, CDR2 SYGVNS. V lost 2 bases, J lost 9 bases, and 8 bases lay in between. CDR3 in amino acids: CASSETIPSPLHF. In DNA form, the CDR3 reads TGTGCCAGCAGTGAAACAATCCCTTCACCCCTCCACTTT.

The chain carries TRBV12-3 or TRBV12-4 and TRBJ1-5, with unresolved D. The CDR3 totals 12 residues. Trimming pared 0 bases from V and 6 bases from J, leaving 3 bases between. In DNA, the CDR3 is TGTGCCAGCAGTTTAGCGCCTCAGCCCCAGCATTTT. Its translation: CASSLAPQPQHF.

V gene TRBV10-3 combines with J gene TRBJ1-4; TRBD1 is a possible D gene (5 bases). V lost 6 bases and J 8 bases, leaving 13 bases between the germline ends. This CDR3 is 13 amino acids long. Germline-derived CDR1 and CDR2 are ENHRY and SYGVKD. The CDR3 DNA sequence: TGTGCCATCAGCAGGGTGGGAGAGGAAAAACTGTTTTTT. It is translated as CAISRVGEEKLFF.

The chain uses TRBV7-8 and TRBJ2-7; possibly TRBD2 for D (6 bases). This CDR3 comprises 15 residues. In germline, CDR1 is SGHVS, CDR2 FQNEAQ. V was shortened by 5 bases and J by 0 bases, with 14 bases between the two germline ends. The DNA for the CDR3 is TGTGCCAGCAGCCTCATGGGGGGTCTCTCCTACGAGCAGTACTTC. Its translation is CASSLMGGLSYEQYF.

The CDR3: CASSFESQPQHF. The CDR3 bases are TGTGCCAGCAGCTTCGAGAGCCAGCCCCAGCATTTT. This sequence joins TRBV7-9 and TRBJ1-5; D remains unclear. The germline V gene has CDR1 SEHNR and CDR2 FQNEAQ (reference sequence). The length of the CDR3 is 12 residues. Trimming took 3 bases from V and 7 from J, leaving 7 bases between them. The full variable domain, in which reference TRBV7-9 and TRBJ1-5 provide the parts outside the CDR3, is DTGVSQNPRHKITKRGQNVTFRCDPISEHNRLYWYRQTLGQGPEFLTYFQNEAQLEKSRLLSDRFSAERPKGSFSTLEIQRTEQGDSAMYLCASSFESQPQHFGDGTRLSIL.

This chain joins TRBV7-8 and TRBJ1-6; D is undetermined. Per the germline V gene, CDR1 is SGHVS and CDR2 is FQNEAQ. V was shortened by 0 bases and J by 7 bases, with 7 bases between the two germline ends. The CDR3 is 14 amino acids. CDR3 loop: CASSLALRNSPLHF. The CDR3 DNA follows: TGTGCCAGCAGCTTAGCTTTAAGGAATTCACCCCTCCACTTT.

The sample holds a few counts of this clone. The V call is TRBV7-2, the J call TRBJ2-7, with D tentatively TRBD1 (5 bases). Germline V lookup: CDR1 SGHTA, CDR2 FQGNSA. V was clipped by 1 base and J by 2 bases, with 12 bases between them. CDR3 length: 15 amino acids. CDR3: CASSLEGREAYEQYF. CDR3 sequence (DNA): TGTGCCAGCAGCTTAGAGGGCAGGGAAGCCTACGAGCAGTACTTC.

The CDR3 region is CASSSSGEKLFF. In DNA form, the CDR3 reads TGTGCCAGCAGCTCCTCCGGGGAAAAACTGTTTTTT. The V and J genes are TRBV3-1 (or the pseudogene TRBV3-2) and TRBJ1-4; D unresolved. The CDR3 length is 12 residues. CDR1 is LGHDT and CDR2 is YNNKEL in the germline V gene (reference sequence). The V end lost 5 bases, the J end lost 8 bases, and 9 bases lay between the germline ends.

This clone was seen a handful of times. The V gene is TRBV6-5, the J gene TRBJ2-7; TRBD1 aligns across 7 bases. Per the germline V gene, CDR1 is MNHEY and CDR2 is SVGAGI. The J segment lost 7 bases and the V segment lost 10 bases, leaving 10 bases of the junction unmatched. This CDR3 region has 12 residues. Written as DNA, the CDR3 is TGTGCCACCTCGACAGGGAGTAGAGAGCAGTACTTC. It codes for CATSTGSREQYF.

The CDR3 sequence is CASSQELKGPGGGDTQYF. The CDR3 coding sequence is TGCGCCAGCAGCCAAGAGCTTAAGGGACCCGGCGGCGGAGATACGCAGTATTTT. V and J are TRBV4-3 and TRBJ2-3, with D tentatively TRBD1 or TRBD2 (5 bases each). Germline assignment: CDR1 LGHNA and CDR2 YSLEER. The V end lost 0 bases, the J end lost 5 bases, and 21 bases lay between the germline ends. The CDR3 runs 18 residues.

V is TRBV24-1 and J is TRBJ1-1, with unresolved D. V lost 7 bases and J 2 bases, leaving 4 bases between the germline ends. CDR1 KGHDR and CDR2 SFDVKD come from the germline V gene. The CDR3 is made up of 11 amino acids. As DNA, the CDR3 is TGTGCCACCAGACTAAACACTGAAGCTTTCTTT. It codes for CATRLNTEAFF.

This clone is a singleton in its sample. The CDR3 region has the DNA TGTGCCTGGAGTTTCAAACCGGGACAGGGGTTTTTCGATGAGCAGTTCTTC. As protein: CAWSFKPGQGFFDEQFF. The chain joins TRBV30 to TRBJ2-1; TRBD1 agrees at 10 bases. This CDR3 region has 17 residues. CDR1 and CDR2 (germline): GTSNPN, SVGIG (reference sequence). J lost 8 bases, V lost 2 bases, and 15 bases had no gene match.

The table lists this clone with a count of one. The chain recombines TRBV11-3 with TRBJ2-2; perhaps TRBD1 as D (5 bases). The CDR3 spans 14 residues. V shed 0 bases and J shed 4 bases, with 6 bases lying between them. The germline gives CDR1 SGHNT, CDR2 YENEEA. The CDR3 DNA sequence: TGTGCCAGCAGCTTAGAACAGGCCACCGGGGAGCTGTTTTTT. Translating gives CASSLEQATGELFF.